This T cell receptor (beta chain) is drawn from a study of blood T cells in healthy people across ages. This clonotype was detected only a few times. A second roughly 6 to 12 cycle PCR used barcoded and J-beta primers. Every sample returned 3 million or more CDR3-containing paired-end reads. TCRdb reprocessed the 5' RACE reads with MiXCR, giving one entry per CDR3 protein. Of 550,000 to 700,000 distinct CDR3 sequences listed, roughly 28% are singletons. Germline V gene sequence: CDR1 GTSNPN, CDR2 SVGIG (reference sequence). This CDR3 contains 14 residues. Trimming cost V 4 bases and J 3 bases, with 15 bases left between them.

Sequencing input: blood. The rearrangement links TRBV30 to TRBJ1-2; TRBD1 might be the D (6 bases). The clonotype was recovered from an older woman in good health. The CDR3 region is CAWNAGDSYYGYTF. Here the CDR3 DNA reads TGTGCCTGGAACGCAGGGGATTCCTACTATGGCTACACCTTC.